This T cell receptor (beta chain) was observed in a study of cytomegalovirus exposure and HLA in healthy donors. The study ran its PCR with 60 Vbeta and 13 Jbeta primers. The data were produced by immunoSEQ multiplex PCR, yet TCRdb's version contains in-frame clones alone and is incomplete. The repertoire holds approximately 120,000 clones, about 80% seen once, with roughly 2.7% in the top ten. Donors likely had unrecorded immune exposures despite being nominally healthy when sampled. CDR1 and CDR2 from the germline V gene are SGHVS and FQNEAQ. V lost 0 bases to trimming and J lost 2 bases; unmatched junction nucleotides: 2. This CDR3 contains 15 residues.

The sequence was obtained from a female donor in good health and CMV-seronegative. Sequencing was performed on PBMCs. The chain combines TRBV7-8 with TRBJ2-3; 7 bases align to TRBD1. CDR3 region: CASSLADRTTDTQYF. CDR3 DNA sequence: TGTGCCAGCAGCTTAGCGGACAGGACCACAGATACGCAGTATTTT.